This entry lists 22 T cell receptor beta chains sequenced from one sample in a study of cytomegalovirus exposure and HLA in healthy donors. Primers for the PCR totalled 60 Vbeta and 13 Jbeta. Measured with immunoSEQ multiplex PCR; TCRdb has only the in-frame clones, and not every one. The sample has some 52,000 clones; about three quarters are singletons. The specimen was PBMCs. The receptors originated from a man aged 18-30 years in good health and CMV-seronegative.

This chain joins TRBV6-5 and TRBJ2-7; 9 bases fit TRBD2. The junction had 9 bases not matched to a gene; V was cut back by 6 bases and J by 6 bases. The CDR3 spans 14 residues. Germline V CDR1 and CDR2: MNHEY, SVGAGI. The CDR3: CASSTLAGVSEQYF. The CDR3 DNA follows: TGTGCCAGCAGCACCTTAGCGGGAGTCTCCGAGCAGTACTTC.

Comments on this clone: The junction departs from the called germline gene at one end, perhaps through a read error. CDR3: CASSPNGGKETQYF. The CDR3 nucleotides read TGTGCTAGCAGCCCCAACGGGGGGAAAGAGACCCAGTACTTC. The chain combines TRBV7-7 with TRBJ2-5; TRBD2 aligns across 7 bases. Germline values: CDR1 SSHAT, CDR2 FNYEAQ (reference sequence). There are 14 residues in the CDR3.

This clone was counted only a few times. The chain is built from TRBV6-1 and TRBJ1-5, with D possibly being TRBD1 (5 bases). With 3 bases removed from V and 0 bases from J, the gap between germline ends came to 12 bases. The CDR3 runs to 16 residues. Germline V gives CDR1 MNHNS, CDR2 SASEGT. The CDR3 spells CASSEGPAYSNQPQHF. CDR3 in DNA: TGTGCCAGCAGTGAGGGGCCTGCTTATAGCAATCAGCCCCAGCATTTT.

The V gene is TRBV19, the J gene TRBJ1-1; 7 nucleotides agree with TRBD1. V lost 10 bases and J lost 8; bases outside the gene matches: 13. Germline-derived CDR1 and CDR2 are LNHDA and SQIVND (reference sequence). The CDR3 runs 13 residues. The CDR3 DNA reads as TGTGCCACCACTAACAGGGGCTCCTCCGAAGCTTTCTTT. It yields the protein CATTNRGSSEAFF.

The J gene is TRBJ2-1, the V gene TRBV29-1; a possible D gene is TRBD1 (5 bases). Germline loops: CDR1 SQVTM, CDR2 ANQGSEA. CDR3 size: 18 residues. V was cut by 7 bases and J by 1 base, with 26 bases left in between. Written as DNA, the CDR3 is TGCAGCGGTGTCAGTGGTGGGGCACCGACGAGGTCCTACAATGAGCAGTTCTTC. This translates into CSGVSGGAPTRSYNEQFF.

This rearrangement joins TRBV2 to TRBJ1-6; tentatively, D is TRBD1 (6 bases). V lost 6 bases and J lost 2, with 11 bases in between. CDR1 and CDR2 from the germline V gene are SNHLY and FYNNEI. The CDR3 contains 15 residues. The CDR3 spells CASRPPGAYNSPLHF. DNA of the CDR3: TGTGCCAGCAGGCCCCCAGGGGCCTATAATTCACCCCTCCACTTT.

The chain joins TRBV29-1 to TRBJ2-3; 7 bases fit TRBD1. V was pared by 7 bases and J by 4 bases, with 17 bases of the junction left unmatched. Germline values: CDR1 SQVTM, CDR2 ANQGSEA. The CDR3 consists of 16 residues. The CDR3 DNA follows: TGCAGCGCCGACGCAGCGACAGGGTTTTTCGCAGATACGCAGTATTTT. It codes for CSADAATGFFADTQYF.

V usage is TRBV10-1 and J usage is TRBJ1-2; 7 nucleotides match TRBD1. The CDR3 extends over 14 amino acids. The J segment lost 5 bases and the V segment lost 4 bases, leaving 7 bases of the junction unmatched. Germline assignment: CDR1 WNHNN and CDR2 SYGVQD (reference sequence). The CDR3 DNA reads TGCGCCAGCAGTGTATCCGGGACAGCTTATGGCTACACCTTC. It translates to CASSVSGTAYGYTF.

The J gene is TRBJ2-7, the V gene TRBV5-1; tentatively, D is TRBD1 (6 bases). In germline, CDR1 is SGHRS, CDR2 YFSETQ. The CDR3 totals 12 residues. V dropped 4 bases and J dropped 4 bases, with 9 bases sitting between them. This CDR3 reads CASSPRGYEQYF. The CDR3 coding sequence is TGCGCCAGCAGCCCCAGGGGATACGAGCAGTACTTC.

J is TRBJ1-5 and V is TRBV6-5, with no clear D. This CDR3 is 15 amino acids long. V was clipped by 6 bases and J by 3 bases, with 15 bases between them. The germline V gene encodes CDR1 MNHEY and CDR2 SVGAGI. CDR3 region: CASRALSDSNQPQHF. CDR3 DNA sequence: TGTGCCAGCAGAGCCCTATCGGACTCCAATCAGCCCCAGCATTTT.

This clone has just a few counts. V is TRBV7-9 and J is TRBJ2-2; no definite D call. Deletions cut 4 bases from V and 3 bases from J, with 15 bases between. The CDR3 is made up of 16 amino acids. Germline values: CDR1 SEHNR, CDR2 FQNEAQ (reference sequence). The CDR3 bases are TGTGCCAGCAGCTCCGGCGTCGCCGGGTACACCGGGGAGCTGTTTTTT. Translation gives CASSSGVAGYTGELFF. The entire variable domain, with the rest obtained from reference TRBV7-9 and TRBJ2-2, is as follows: DTGVSQNPRHKITKRGQNVTFRCDPISEHNRLYWYRQTLGQGPEFLTYFQNEAQLEKSRLLSDRFSAERPKGSFSTLEIQRTEQGDSAMYLCASSSGVAGYTGELFFGEGSRLTVL.

The table lists this clone with a count of one. The chain recombines TRBV7-2 with TRBJ2-1, with D maybe TRBD2 (6 bases). Germline CDR1 SGHTA, CDR2 FQGNSA. The CDR3 is made up of 16 amino acids. Trimming cost V 7 bases and J 7 bases, with 23 bases left between them. The DNA for the CDR3 is TGTGCCAGCACCTCCCCGAGGGGACTGACCTCAAATGAGCAGTTCTTC. This translates into CASTSPRGLTSNEQFF.

This clone showed up just once. The CDR3 is CASSQEFGLTSGNTIYF. For the CDR3, the DNA is TGTGCCAGCAGCCAAGAATTTGGGCTTACCTCTGGAAACACCATATATTTT. The rearrangement joins TRBV4-2 to TRBJ1-3, with no clear D. The CDR3 is 17 residues long. V dropped 0 bases and J dropped 0 bases, with 12 bases sitting between them. CDR1 LGHNA and CDR2 YNFKEQ come from the germline V gene.

The chain links TRBV18 to TRBJ1-1; D may be TRBD1 (6 bases). V was trimmed by 2 bases and J by 0 bases, leaving 10 bases between them. Germline-derived CDR1 and CDR2 are KGHSH and LQKENI. The CDR3 is made up of 15 amino acids. The CDR3 spells CASSPKDSLNTEAFF. CDR3 in DNA: TGTGCCAGCTCACCAAAGGACAGTTTGAACACTGAAGCTTTCTTT.

The gene calls are TRBV13 and TRBJ2-3; D remains unclear. CDR3 length equals 15 residues. Trimming took 2 bases from V and 1 from J, leaving 10 bases between them. Germline assignment: CDR1 PRHDT and CDR2 FYEKMQ (reference sequence). The CDR3 spells CASSLRLDGTDTQYF. The CDR3 DNA reads TGTGCCAGCAGCTTACGGCTAGACGGCACAGATACGCAGTATTTT. Full variable domain (outside the CDR3, taken from reference TRBV13 and TRBJ2-3): AAGVIQSPRHLIKEKRETATLKCYPIPRHDTVYWYQQGPGQDPQFLISFYEKMQSDKGSIPDRFSAQQFSDYHSELNMSSLELGDSALYFCASSLRLDGTDTQYFGPGTRLTVL.

This clone has more than one count but fewer than ten. CDR3 protein: CASRGQARLAGANVLTF. The CDR3 bases are TGCGCCAGCAGAGGACAGGCCCGTCTCGCCGGGGCCAACGTCCTGACTTTC. This chain links TRBV10-1 with TRBJ2-6, with 7 bases lining up with TRBD1. V dropped 6 bases and J dropped 4; count of bases not matched to a gene: 12. From germline, CDR1 is WNHNN and CDR2 SYGVQD (reference sequence). The CDR3 contains 17 residues.

J is TRBJ1-1 and V is TRBV7-8, with D perhaps matching TRBD1 (5 bases). CDR3 length: 14 residues. Germline V gene data show CDR1 as SGHVS and CDR2 as FQNEAQ. V gave up 5 bases and J gave up 5 bases, with 15 bases separating them. This chain's CDR3 is CASSPSDQGTEAFF. CDR3 DNA sequence: TGTGCCAGCAGCCCCAGCGATCAGGGAACTGAAGCTTTCTTT.

The J gene is TRBJ1-6, the V gene TRBV9; the D is unclear. The CDR3 is 14 amino acids. Germline V gene data show CDR1 as SGDLS and CDR2 as YYNGEE. V was trimmed by 0 bases and J by 7 bases, leaving 8 bases between them. In DNA form, the CDR3 reads TGTGCCAGCAGCGTAGCCAGTATCAATTCACCCCTCCACTTT. Amino acid sequence: CASSVASINSPLHF.

This clone was counted between two and nine times. The rearrangement links TRBV30 to TRBJ1-4; 7 bases match TRBD1. CDR3 length: 14 residues. With V trimmed by 1 base and J by 8 bases, 7 bases remained unmatched. Germline V lookup: CDR1 GTSNPN, CDR2 SVGIG (reference sequence). The CDR3 loop is CAWSGKTGAEKLFF. The CDR3 region has the DNA TGTGCCTGGAGTGGTAAAACAGGGGCCGAAAAACTGTTTTTT.

This clone was seen more than once but under ten times. V and J are TRBV13 and TRBJ2-1; D remains unclear. In germline, CDR1 is PRHDT, CDR2 FYEKMQ (reference sequence). The germline V and J ends were trimmed by 5 bases and 7 bases, with 15 bases remaining between them. The CDR3 is made up of 14 amino acids. CDR3 nucleotide sequence: TGTGCCAGCAGCCCCCATCGTTCCGGGAATGAGCAGTTCTTC. This sequence encodes CASSPHRSGNEQFF. The full variable domain, completed using reference TRBV13 and TRBJ2-1, is AAGVIQSPRHLIKEKRETATLKCYPIPRHDTVYWYQQGPGQDPQFLISFYEKMQSDKGSIPDRFSAQQFSDYHSELNMSSLELGDSALYFCASSPHRSGNEQFFGPGTRLTVL.

The chain is built from TRBV25-1 and TRBJ1-2; D possibly corresponds to TRBD1 (5 bases). Germline V gene lookup returns CDR1 MGHDK and CDR2 SYGVNS. Trimming shortened V by 2 bases and J by 1 base, and 14 bases separated the two germline ends. The CDR3 runs to 16 residues. DNA for the CDR3: TGTGCCAGCAGTGAAATCCAGGGAAACGGTAACTATGGCTACACCTTC. Encoded protein: CASSEIQGNGNYGYTF.

This rearrangement joins TRBV5-1 to TRBJ1-1; TRBD1 might be the D (5 bases). The CDR3 runs 13 residues. V gave up 3 bases and J gave up 1 base, with 7 bases separating them. From germline, CDR1 is SGHRS and CDR2 YFSETQ. DNA of the CDR3: TGCGCCAGCAGCTCAGGACAGAACACTGAAGCTTTCTTT. It encodes CASSSGQNTEAFF.